The present entry profiles one T cell receptor beta chain with its context. The data derive from a study of regulatory dendritic cells for organ transplantation. Trimming took 4 bases from V and 6 from J, leaving 11 bases between them. This CDR3 has 13 amino acids. Germline V CDR1 and CDR2: LNHDA, SQIVND (reference sequence). Assay: immunoSEQ multiplex PCR; the TCRdb copy retains only in-frame clones and omits some. The table records just under 30,000 clones, over 75% of them present only once. Sequencing was performed on memory CD4+ T cells from blood. Subset specified: CD45RO+ memory T cells. The chain carries TRBV19 and TRBJ2-3; no reliable D call. The sequence derives from a human donor in good health. This chain's CDR3 is CASSSASLDTQYF. The CDR3 coding sequence is TGTGCCAGTAGTAGTGCGAGCCTTGATACGCAGTATTTT.